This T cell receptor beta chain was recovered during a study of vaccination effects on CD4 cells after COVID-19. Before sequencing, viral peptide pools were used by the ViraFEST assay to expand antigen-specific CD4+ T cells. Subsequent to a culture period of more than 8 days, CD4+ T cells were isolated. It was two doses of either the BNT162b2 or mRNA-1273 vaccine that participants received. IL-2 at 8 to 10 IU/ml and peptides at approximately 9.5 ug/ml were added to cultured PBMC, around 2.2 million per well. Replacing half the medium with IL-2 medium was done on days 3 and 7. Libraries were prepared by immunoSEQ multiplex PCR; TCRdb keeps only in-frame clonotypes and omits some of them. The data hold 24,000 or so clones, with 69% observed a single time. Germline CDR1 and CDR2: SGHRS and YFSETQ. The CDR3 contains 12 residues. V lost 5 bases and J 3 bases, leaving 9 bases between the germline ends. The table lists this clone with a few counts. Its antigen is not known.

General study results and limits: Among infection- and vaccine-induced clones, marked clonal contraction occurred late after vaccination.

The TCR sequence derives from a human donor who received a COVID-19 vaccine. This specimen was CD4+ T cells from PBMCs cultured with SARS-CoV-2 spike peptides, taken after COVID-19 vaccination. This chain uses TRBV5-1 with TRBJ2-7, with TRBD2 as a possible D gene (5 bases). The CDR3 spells CASRLEGYEQYF. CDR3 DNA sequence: TGCGCCAGCAGACTCGAGGGCTACGAGCAGTACTTC.